This T cell receptor (beta chain) came from a study of blood T cells in healthy people across ages. Each donor had approximately 10 milliliters of peripheral blood drawn. CDR1 is ENHRY, CDR2 SYGVKD, per germline. Trimming at V came to 7 bases and at J to 5 bases, leaving 13 bases not matched to a gene. CDR3 length equals 16 residues. Through a sample-barcoded 5' primer and a J-beta primer mix, a second PCR was run for roughly 6 to 11 cycles. MiXCR was run by TCRdb on the 5' RACE reads, yielding one entry per CDR3 protein. The sample consists of roughly 800,000 distinct CDR3 sequences, nearly 60% of them appearing once.

The chain carries TRBV10-3 and TRBJ2-5; 10 nucleotides line up with TRBD2. This receptor was identified in a man younger than 45 in good health. The source material was blood. The CDR3 region has the DNA TGTGCCATCAAAGCCTATAGCGGGGGGCCGACGGAGACCCAGTACTTC. Its protein product is CAIKAYSGGPTETQYF.